A single sample gave rise to the 19 T cell receptor beta chains below, sequenced in a study of shared clonotypes between healthy human individuals. Measured with immunoSEQ multiplex PCR; TCRdb has only the in-frame clones, and not every one. The sample shows 760,000 or so clones, around 96% of them seen only once. Naive CD8 cells were CD45RO-negative, positively selected for CCR7, excluding terminally differentiated effector memory CD45RA+ cells. The sequencing sample was made of naive CD8+ T cells sorted from blood. Source of these receptors: a man aged 30 to 39 in good health.

The chain uses TRBV27 and TRBJ2-7, with unresolved D. This CDR3 is built from 13 residues. Trimming took off 3 bases at V and 1 base at J, with 7 bases between the two ends. The V gene's germline CDR1 is MNHEY and CDR2 SMNVEV (reference sequence). The CDR3 protein is CASSLISSYEQYF. For the CDR3, the DNA is TGTGCCAGCAGTTTGATCTCATCCTACGAGCAGTACTTC.

The J gene is TRBJ1-5, the V gene TRBV27; D may be TRBD1 (5 bases). V dropped 6 bases and J dropped 0 bases, with 12 bases sitting between them. CDR3 length: 15 amino acids. CDR1 and CDR2 (germline): MNHEY, SMNVEV (reference sequence). The CDR3 reads CASRPRQYSNQPQHF. CDR3 sequence (DNA): TGTGCCAGCAGGCCTCGACAGTATAGCAATCAGCCCCAGCATTTT.

The chain recombines TRBV4-3 with TRBJ2-1; no firm D call. This CDR3 comprises 13 residues. CDR1 and CDR2 from the germline V gene are LGHNA and YSLEER. V gave up 4 bases and J gave up 8 bases, with 12 bases separating them. Written as DNA, the CDR3 is TGCGCCAGCAGCCCTACCATTTTGGATGAGCAGTTCTTC. Translated, it gives CASSPTILDEQFF.

Note on this clone: The sample holds other DNA sequences that translate to the same CDR3. V usage is TRBV9 and J usage is TRBJ2-2, with D uncertain. The length of the CDR3 is 14 residues. V was trimmed by 0 bases and J by 1 base, leaving 4 bases between them. Germline assignment: CDR1 SGDLS and CDR2 YYNGEE. CDR3 coding DNA: TGTGCCAGCAGCGTAGTTGTGAACACCGGGGAGCTGTTTTTT. Its protein is CASSVVVNTGELFF.

This chain links TRBV27 with TRBJ2-1; D not resolved. The ends were cut back, 3 bases at V and 7 bases at J, with 7 bases in the middle. Germline V CDR1 and CDR2: MNHEY, SMNVEV (reference sequence). This CDR3 contains 12 residues. The CDR3 coding sequence is TGTGCCAGCAGTTTCCGCCCGAATGAGCAGTTCTTC. Its protein product is CASSFRPNEQFF.

The V call is TRBV6-1, the J call TRBJ2-5; D is undetermined. The CDR3 is 13 amino acids. V shed 7 bases and J shed 5 bases, with 14 bases lying between them. From germline, CDR1 is MNHNS and CDR2 SASEGT. CDR3 DNA: TGTGCCAGCACCCTCGTCCGGTGGGAGACCCAGTACTTC. As protein: CASTLVRWETQYF.

The chain carries TRBV15 and TRBJ2-1; TRBD2 aligns across 9 bases. This CDR3 spans 18 amino acids. Looked up from germline, CDR1 is LNHNV and CDR2 is YYDKDF (reference sequence). V lost 0 bases to trimming and J lost 12 bases; unmatched junction nucleotides: 18. CDR3 in DNA: TGTGCCACCAGCAGAGATCCTTTCGGGACTAGCAGTTATAAAGGGCAGTTCTTC. Translation gives CATSRDPFGTSSYKGQFF.

This clone has more than one count but fewer than ten. This chain uses TRBV7-9 with TRBJ2-7; 11 nucleotides align to TRBD1. This CDR3 is built from 18 residues. The germline CDR1 and CDR2 sequences are SEHNR and FQNEAQ (reference sequence). V trimming: 1 base; J trimming: 4 bases; junction bases outside the gene matches: 12. The DNA of the CDR3 is TGTGCCAGCAGCTTAGACCCCTCGGGACAGGGGGAGGGATACGAGCAGTACTTC. Protein product: CASSLDPSGQGEGYEQYF.

This clone was detected only once. The chain has TRBV2 and TRBJ1-1; D gene ambiguous. The CDR3 contains 12 residues. Trimming shortened V by 10 bases and J by 7 bases, and 16 bases separated the two germline ends. The V gene's germline CDR1 is SNHLY and CDR2 FYNNEI. The CDR3 DNA reads as TGTGCCATGCCCTTCGGACGGCGTGAAGCTTTCTTT. Amino acids: CAMPFGRREAFF.

The V and J genes are TRBV10-3 and TRBJ2-4; D is perhaps TRBD1 (7 bases). Trimming removed 2 bases at V and 8 bases at J, with 22 bases between. Germline assignment: CDR1 ENHRY and CDR2 SYGVKD. This CDR3 region has 17 residues. The CDR3 region is CAISENRGLGTRDIQYF. Written as DNA, the CDR3 is TGTGCCATCAGTGAGAACAGGGGACTCGGGACCAGGGACATTCAGTACTTC.

This chain uses TRBV27 with TRBJ1-4, with D maybe TRBD1 (5 bases). V lost 4 bases and J 10 bases, leaving 13 bases between the germline ends. CDR3 size: 13 residues. The germline gives CDR1 MNHEY, CDR2 SMNVEV (reference sequence). CDR3 in DNA: TGTGCCAGCAGTTGGGGGTCGGCGGGAAAACTGTTTTTT. Its protein product is CASSWGSAGKLFF.

This sequence joins TRBV2 and TRBJ2-7; D is uncertain. The CDR3 contains 14 residues. Germline CDR1 reads SNHLY; CDR2 reads FYNNEI. V was shortened by 5 bases and J by 5 bases, with 16 bases between the two germline ends. The CDR3 loop is CASSFIDPNNEQYF. CDR3 in DNA: TGTGCCAGCAGTTTTATTGATCCTAACAACGAGCAGTACTTC.

The table lists this clone with a few counts. Other DNA sequences in the same sample also yield this CDR3. The chain is built from TRBV5-6 and TRBJ2-7; D might be TRBD2 (6 bases). The ends were cut back, 2 bases at V and 3 bases at J, with 9 bases in the middle. The CDR3 has 13 amino acids. Looked up from germline, CDR1 is SGHDT and CDR2 is YYEEEE. The CDR3 reads CASSLLADYEQYF. The CDR3 DNA reads TGTGCCAGCAGCTTATTAGCGGACTACGAGCAGTACTTC.

V gene TRBV28 combines with J gene TRBJ2-7; TRBD2 matches 7 bases. The length of the CDR3 is 14 residues. Germline V gene data show CDR1 as MDHEN and CDR2 as SYDVKM. With 7 bases clipped from V and 3 bases from J, the junction kept 9 bases outside the gene matches. Here the CDR3 reads CASTPVGGSYEQYF. CDR3 nucleotides: TGTGCCAGCACCCCTGTCGGCGGGAGCTACGAGCAGTACTTC. Together with reference TRBV28 and TRBJ2-7, the CDR3 gives the full variable domain: DVKVTQSSRYLVKRTGEKVFLECVQDMDHENMFWYRQDPGLGLRLIYFSYDVKMKEKGDIPEGYSVSREKKERFSLILESASTNQTSMYLCASTPVGGSYEQYFGPGTRLTVT.

The V and J genes are TRBV28 and TRBJ2-7, with D possibly TRBD1 on 6 matching bases. V shed 7 bases and J shed 2 bases, with 15 bases lying between them. CDR1 and CDR2 (germline): MDHEN, SYDVKM. The CDR3 is 14 amino acids. The CDR3 region is CASKEQGITYEQYF. CDR3 DNA sequence: TGTGCCAGCAAAGAGCAGGGGATCACCTACGAGCAGTACTTC.

The chain carries TRBV4-3 and TRBJ2-1; possibly TRBD2 for D (5 bases). Germline CDR1 and CDR2: LGHNA and YSLEER. The CDR3 totals 16 residues. V lost 2 bases and J 0 bases, leaving 11 bases between the germline ends. CDR3 coding DNA: TGCGCCAGCAGCCAATGGAGGAGTAGCTCCTACAATGAGCAGTTCTTC. Translated: CASSQWRSSSYNEQFF.

The chain joins TRBV13 to TRBJ2-7; maybe TRBD1 (5 bases). Per the germline V gene, CDR1 is PRHDT and CDR2 is FYEKMQ (reference sequence). V lost 1 base to trimming and J lost 1 base, with 14 bases between them. CDR3 size: 16 residues. CDR3 loop: CASSLARWGGSYEQYF. DNA of the CDR3: TGTGCCAGCAGCTTAGCTCGCTGGGGCGGTTCCTACGAGCAGTACTTC.

Comment on this clone: The sample has other DNA sequences that encode this CDR3 too. The chain recombines TRBV14 with TRBJ2-1; 12 bases agree with TRBD2. This CDR3 spans 15 amino acids. J gave up 6 bases and V 2 bases, and 2 bases lay outside the gene matches. Germline lookup yields CDR1 SGHDN and CDR2 FVKESK. The chain's CDR3 is CASSQLAGGLNEQFF. In nucleotides, the CDR3 is TGTGCCAGCAGCCAACTAGCGGGAGGGCTCAATGAGCAGTTCTTC.

The chain uses TRBV10-2 and TRBJ2-7; D tentatively reads TRBD1 or TRBD2 (6 bases each). The CDR3 totals 15 residues. CDR1 and CDR2 (germline): WSHSY, SAAADI. V was clipped by 5 bases and J by 2 bases, with 16 bases between them. This CDR3 reads CASSPEGGLPYEQYF. DNA of the CDR3: TGCGCCAGCAGTCCGGAAGGGGGGCTCCCCTACGAGCAGTACTTC.